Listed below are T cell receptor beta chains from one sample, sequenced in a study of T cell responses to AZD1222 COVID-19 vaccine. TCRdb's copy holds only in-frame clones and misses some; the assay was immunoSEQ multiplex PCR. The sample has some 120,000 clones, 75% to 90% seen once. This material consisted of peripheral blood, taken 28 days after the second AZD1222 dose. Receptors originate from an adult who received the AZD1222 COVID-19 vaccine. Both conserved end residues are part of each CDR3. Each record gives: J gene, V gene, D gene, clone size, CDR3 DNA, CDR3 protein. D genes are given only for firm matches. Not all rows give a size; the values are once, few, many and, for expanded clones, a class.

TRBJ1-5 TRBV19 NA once TGTGCCAGTACCGCCGTCTATAGCAATCAGCCCCAGCATTTT CASTAVYSNQPQHF
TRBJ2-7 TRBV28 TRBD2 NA TGTGCCAGCAGTCCACAGACTAGCGGGATCTCCTACGAGCAGTACTTC CASSPQTSGISYEQYF
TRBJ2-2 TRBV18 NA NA TGTGCCAGCTCCTGGACCGGGGAGCTGTTTTTT CASSWTGELFF
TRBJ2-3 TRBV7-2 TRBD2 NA TGTGCCAGCAGCTTAGTCGGGGGGGTCACAGATACGCAGTATTTT CASSLVGGVTDTQYF
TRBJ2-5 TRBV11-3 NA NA TGTGCCAGCAGCTTAGATGGAGCTCCCGGTTGGGAGACCCAGTACTTC CASSLDGAPGWETQYF
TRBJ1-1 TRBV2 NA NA TGTGCCAGCAGTGATATTGGGGGTGGGACTGAAGCTTTCTTT CASSDIGGGTEAFF
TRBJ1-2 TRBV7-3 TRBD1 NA TGTGCCAGCAGCTCTACAGGGGGTAACTATGGCTACACCTTC CASSSTGGNYGYTF
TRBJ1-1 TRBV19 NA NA TGTGCCAGTAGTCCACTCCGGGGGGCCTTTACTGAAGCTTTCTTT CASSPLRGAFTEAFF
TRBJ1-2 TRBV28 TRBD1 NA TGTGCCAGCAGTTCGGGACAGGGGGATAAGGGCTACACCTTC CASSSGQGDKGYTF
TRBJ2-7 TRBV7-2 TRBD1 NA TGTGCCAGCAGCTTAGGAGTGGGACAGCAATACGAGCAGTACTTC CASSLGVGQQYEQYF
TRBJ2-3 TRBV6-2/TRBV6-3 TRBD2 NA TGTGCCAGCAGTTACTCGATCCAGCGGGGGGAAGCAGATACGCAGTATTTT CASSYSIQRGEADTQYF
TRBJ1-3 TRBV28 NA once TGTGCCAGCAGATGGGGCGGCGGGACTGGAAACACCATATATTTT CASRWGGGTGNTIYF
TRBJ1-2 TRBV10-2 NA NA TGCGCCAGCAGTGACTTACAGGGTTACTATGGCTACACCTTC CASSDLQGYYGYTF
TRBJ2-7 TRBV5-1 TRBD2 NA TGCGCCAGCAGCCCGGGGACTAGCGCCGCCTACGAGCAGTACTTC CASSPGTSAAYEQYF
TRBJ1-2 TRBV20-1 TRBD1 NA TGCAGTGCTAGTACAGGGGGCGTTGGTGGCTACACCTTC CSASTGGVGGYTF
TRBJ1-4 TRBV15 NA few TGTGCCACCAGCAGGGGGGAAAAACTGTTTTTT CATSRGEKLFF
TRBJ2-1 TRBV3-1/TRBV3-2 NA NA TGTGCCAGCGGCCCGGGCGTTCGGACTGGGTACAATGAGCAGTTCTTC CASGPGVRTGYNEQFF